This TCR beta chain was obtained from a study of persistence of HIV-infected CD4 T cells (dated by TCRdb to 2020 to 2022). Describing the broader study: The study isolated CMV- and HIV-1 Gag-responding CD4+ T cells from ART-treated individuals to examine antigen-driven clonal expansion of HIV-1-infected cells. The median time the participants had spent on suppressive ART was 7 to 9 years. Proviral sequencing was used to assess clonality among infected cells, whereas TCRbeta sequencing gauged the clonality of all cells within each sorted population. In the cross-participant TCR cluster analysis, roughly 8 participants were included for CMV and six or seven participants were included for Gag. Peripheral blood samples of up to about 180 mL were obtained at multiple time points, with the exception of a couple of participants, for whom leukapheresis was performed at a single time point.

The immunoSEQ hsTCRB assay version 4, run in survey mode, was used to sequence TCRbeta repertoires from genomic DNA. Genomic DNA was diluted to 8.5 to 10 ng/uL, and up to about 1 ug per sample was used for TCRbeta sequencing. The original methods were these. ImmunoSeq Analyzer 3.0 was used for analysis of TCRbeta data, and diversity was computed on productive nucleotide rearrangements. Using the Immunarch R package, the improved Chao index served to estimate lower-bound TCR diversity and the Gini coefficient served to estimate clonality. Nucleotide rearrangements that differed but encoded the same CDR3beta amino acid sequence were counted as separate clonotypes. Differential abundance analysis found TCRbeta sequences that were significantly enriched in antigen-responding cells compared with anti-CD3/anti-CD28-activated cells. TCRs were clustered by predicted peptide-MHC specificity with GLIPH2, both within individual participants and across merged participant data sets. The source is immuneACCESS, and TCRdb retained only in-frame sequences with V and J called. Part of the clones is not carried over; for the studies checked, unresolved V genes explain less than half of this, and the remainder is unexplained. D and trimming were read from the DNA, whereas the V and J calls and clone size are those reported in that table. The sample table records more than 35,000 clones; more than 70% of these occur just once. The ten largest clones add up to roughly 1.7% of the sample.

The treatment or condition label here, explained by the study, means: suppressive antiretroviral therapy. Cells were stimulated with lysates of CMV-infected fibroblasts at 9 to 10 ug/mL. Memory populations depleted of antigen-responding cells were obtained by sorting nonresponding CD40L-negative CD69-negative CD45RO-high memory CD4+ T cells. HIV-1-infected adults in whom suppressive ART had been started during chronic infection were enrolled as participants. Participants had undetectable plasma HIV-1 RNA below 50 copies/mL for at least 4 years. To be included, participants needed a CD4+ T cell count above 400 cells/uL and a positive CMV serology. Before stimulation, PBMCs were isolated using density centrifugation and depleted of CD8+ T cells. CD8-depleted PBMCs were stimulated for over 15 hours with anti-CD28/CD49d costimulation, CD40-blocking antibody and enfuvirtide to prevent new infections. Cell sorting was performed on a Beckman Coulter MoFlo Legacy or XDP sorter, and dead cells were excluded with propidium iodide. Genomic DNA was extracted with the QIAamp DNA Mini Kit for samples above one million cells, otherwise with the Quick-DNA Microprep Kit.

What the authors observed across the whole study: TCRbeta richness in CMV- and Gag-responding cells was significantly lower than in anti-CD3/anti-CD28-responding cells; CMV-responding cells had higher oligoclonality than CD3/CD28-stimulated and Gag-responding cells. A correlation was observed between TCR oligoclonality and proviral oligoclonality within the same sorted populations. Restriction of bulk TCR analyses to the rare CMV-responding cells that actually carried HIV-1 proviruses was not possible. Few individuals were included in the study, and only a limited range of antigens was tested. Antigen-responding cells were enriched for degenerate expanded CDR3beta sequences, which suggests convergent selection of CD4+ responses to CMV and Gag.

The CDR3 starts with the cysteine, ends with the phenylalanine, and has 16 residues. The retained sequence is limited to the CDR3, 48 bases, with the frame set at the first base. Relative to germline, V is missing 6 bases and J is missing 4 bases, with 7 bases of the junction outside any gene match. The germline V gene supplies CDR1 SGHVS and CDR2 FQNEAQ. Comment on this clone: Its antigen remains unidentified. There are no base qualities to consult, and no much larger clone falls within one base.

The chain was built from TRBV7-8 and TRBJ2-1, and 12 bases in between align with TRBD2. The sequence was obtained from an adult man with HIV who was CMV-seropositive. The source was CD4+ T cells sorted from PBMCs after roughly 18-hour stimulation, collected from a patient who received antiretroviral therapy. The cell subset or site label here, explained by the study, means: CD40L-CD69- CD45RO-high memory CD4 T cells not responding to CMV lysate. CDR3 region: CASRPRTSGAYNEQFF. DNA sequence: TGTGCCAGCAGACCTCGGACTAGCGGGGCTTACAATGAGCAGTTCTTC.